The 27 T cell receptor beta chains below come from one sample, sequenced in a study of blood T cells in healthy people across ages. Next came a second PCR, run for roughly 6 to 11 cycles, which used a sample-barcoded 5' primer along with a J-beta primer mix. TCRdb passed the 5' RACE reads through MiXCR, listing each CDR3 protein once. The data contain roughly 550,000 distinct CDR3 sequences, 24% of them singletons. The sample was also linked to a second study, of T cells of mothers and their children.

Input material: blood. The receptors originated from a boy under 18 in good health.

The chain carries TRBV29-1 and TRBJ2-5, with D perhaps TRBD1 or TRBD2 (7 bases each). Germline assignment: CDR1 SQVTM and CDR2 ANQGSEA. V lost 7 bases and J 0 bases, leaving 18 bases between the germline ends. The CDR3 contains 15 residues. CDR3 amino acids: CSARAGGGYQETQYF. CDR3 nucleotide sequence: TGCAGCGCCCGAGCAGGGGGGGGGTACCAAGAGACCCAGTACTTC.

This clonotype has only a few counts. This chain connects TRBV27 to TRBJ2-5, with D possibly TRBD2 on 5 matching bases. The CDR3 has 16 residues. V was trimmed by 4 bases and J by 2 bases, leaving 17 bases between them. CDR1 is MNHEY and CDR2 is SMNVEV in the germline V gene (reference sequence). Here the CDR3 reads CASSSDPGKGQETQYF. The CDR3 DNA sequence: TGTGCCAGCAGTTCTGACCCCGGGAAGGGTCAAGAGACCCAGTACTTC.

A single count supports this clonotype. The chain employs TRBV9 and TRBJ2-3; 9 positions agree with TRBD2. Trimming took 8 bases from V and 1 from J; bases not matched to a gene: 11. The CDR3 covers 16 residues. Germline V gene data show CDR1 as SGDLS and CDR2 as YYNGEE. The chain's CDR3 is CASATTGTSRTDTQYF. CDR3 DNA sequence: TGTGCCAGTGCAACTACCGGGACTAGCCGCACAGATACGCAGTATTTT.

DNA for the CDR3: TGTGCCAGCAGTGAATCCGGCCAAAGGATCTACGAGCAGTACTTC. Translated: CASSESGQRIYEQYF. This chain links TRBV25-1 with TRBJ2-5, with no clear D. The DNA end is more similar to TRBJ2-7, so the J call may be wrong. CDR3 length: 15 residues. The V gene's germline CDR1 is MGHDK and CDR2 SYGVNS.

The V and J genes are TRBV7-2 and TRBJ2-1; the match to TRBD2 covers 7 bases. The CDR3 extends over 15 amino acids. J was trimmed by 2 bases and V by 9 bases; bases with no gene match: 10. Germline lookup yields CDR1 SGHTA and CDR2 FQGNSA. The CDR3 sequence is CASPSSGYPYNEQFF. CDR3 bases: TGTGCCAGTCCTTCTAGCGGTTATCCCTACAATGAGCAGTTCTTC.

V is TRBV20-1 and J is TRBJ2-3, with 9 nucleotides matching TRBD2. The CDR3 runs 15 residues. The V gene's germline CDR1 is DFQATT and CDR2 SNEGSKA (reference sequence). V gave up 6 bases and J gave up 2 bases; unmatched junction bases: 9. Written as DNA, the CDR3 is TGCAGTGCCAAGATGGCTAGCGGGGACACAGATACGCAGTATTTT. Protein: CSAKMASGDTDTQYF.

This clonotype came up a few times. The chain is built from TRBV7-2 and TRBJ1-1, with 7 bases matching TRBD1. The V segment lost 2 bases and the J segment 4 bases; nucleotides outside the gene matches: 7. Germline V gene sequence: CDR1 SGHTA, CDR2 FQGNSA. This CDR3 contains 15 residues. The CDR3: CASSLHRGGTTEAFF. The CDR3 DNA is TGTGCCAGCAGCTTACACAGGGGTGGGACCACTGAAGCTTTCTTT.

This clonotype was recorded a few times. The CDR3 ends on some other residue instead of the conserved phenylalanine or tryptophan, so this is likely a read error. The V gene is TRBV20-1, the J gene TRBJ2-5, with 8 bases fitting TRBD1. This CDR3 spans 13 amino acids. Germline CDR1 is DFQATT and CDR2 is SNEGSKA (reference sequence). Germline trimming cut 4 bases from V and 5 bases from J; bases unmatched to any gene: 6. The chain's CDR3 is CSAKSGGQETQYL. DNA of the CDR3: TGCAGTGCTAAATCAGGGGGCCAGGAGACCCAGTACCTC.

This clonotype was seen a few times. This chain links TRBV25-1 with TRBJ1-1, with 7 bases fitting TRBD1. The length of the CDR3 is 15 residues. Looked up from germline, CDR1 is MGHDK and CDR2 is SYGVNS. Trimming cost V 4 bases and J 1 base; bases outside gene matches: 6. The CDR3 region is CASSVKGQSNTEAFF. CDR3 in DNA: TGTGCCAGCAGTGTCAAGGGACAGTCGAACACTGAAGCTTTCTTT.

This clonotype was picked up a small number of times. The chain is built from TRBV20-1 and TRBJ2-5, with D possibly TRBD2 on 6 matching bases. This CDR3 comprises 12 residues. Germline assignment: CDR1 DFQATT and CDR2 SNEGSKA (reference sequence). V lost 3 bases and J 5 bases, leaving 10 bases between the germline ends. CDR3: CSASGRFETQYF. DNA of the CDR3: TGCAGTGCTAGCGGGAGATTTGAGACCCAGTACTTC.

The sample holds a few counts of this clonotype. The V gene is TRBV20-1, the J gene TRBJ2-5, with 10 positions matching TRBD1. This CDR3 contains 14 residues. The V gene's germline CDR1 is DFQATT and CDR2 SNEGSKA (reference sequence). With V trimmed by 5 bases and J by 3 bases, 6 bases remained unmatched. In DNA form, the CDR3 reads TGCAGTGCTGGGCGGGGACAGGGGAAAGAGACCCAGTACTTC. The encoded protein is CSAGRGQGKETQYF.

This clonotype was counted between two and nine times. The J gene is TRBJ2-5, the V gene TRBV27; D remains unclear. The DNA end favors TRBJ2-7, so the J call may be wrong. CDR1 is MNHEY, CDR2 SMNVEV, per germline (reference sequence). The CDR3 is made up of 14 amino acids. The CDR3 protein is CASSLSLEAYEQYF. The CDR3 DNA follows: TGTGCCAGCAGTTTAAGTCTAGAAGCCTACGAGCAGTACTTC.

In its sample, this clonotype was seen a few times. At one end, the junction sequence differs from germline, possibly due to a read error. The chain has TRBV4-1 and TRBJ2-6; weak D call: TRBD2 (6 bases). The CDR3 consists of 14 residues. The V gene's germline CDR1 is MGHRA and CDR2 YSYEKL. As DNA, the CDR3 is TGCGCCAGCAGAGGGGACTCTGGGGCCAACGTCCTGGCTTTC. As protein: CASRGDSGANVLAF.

This chain joins TRBV7-2 and TRBJ2-5; the match to TRBD2 covers 8 bases. The CDR3 is 15 amino acids. Germline trimming cut 4 bases from V and 5 bases from J; bases unmatched to any gene: 9. The germline gives CDR1 SGHTA, CDR2 FQGNSA. The CDR3 spells CASSSQAGGLETQYF. For the CDR3, the DNA is TGTGCCAGCAGCTCCCAGGCGGGGGGCCTGGAGACCCAGTACTTC.

This clonotype showed up just a few times. This rearrangement joins TRBV5-5 to TRBJ2-5, with D possibly matching TRBD2 (6 bases). Trimming left V 6 bases short and J 5 bases short, with 20 bases between. Germline values: CDR1 SGHKS, CDR2 YYEKEE (reference sequence). CDR3 size: 15 residues. The CDR3 coding sequence is TGTGCCAGCAACCACGGGGGAGACCCGAGGGAGACCCAGTACTTC. Its translation: CASNHGGDPRETQYF. The full variable domain, its missing parts supplied by reference TRBV5-5 and TRBJ2-5, is DAGVTQSPTHLIKTRGQQVTLRCSPISGHKSVSWYQQVLGQGPQFIFQYYEKEERGRGNFPDRFSARQFPNYSSELNVNALLLGDSALYLCASNHGGDPRETQYFGPGTRLLVL.

The CDR3 DNA is TGTGCCAGCGGGAGGGGAGAGACCCAGTACTTC. Translating it yields CASGRGETQYF. The rearrangement links TRBV11-3 to TRBJ2-5; 7 nucleotides agree with TRBD2. V shed 8 bases and J 4 bases; nucleotides not matched to a gene: 1. CDR3 length equals 11 residues. The germline gives CDR1 SGHNT, CDR2 YENEEA. Full variable domain (missing parts from reference TRBV11-3 and TRBJ2-5): EAGVVQSPRYKIIEKKQPVAFWCNPISGHNTLYWYLQNLGQGPELLIRYENEEAVDDSQLPKDRFSAERLKGVDSTLKIQPAELGDSAVYLCASGRGETQYFGPGTRLLVL.

The gene calls are TRBV6-2 or TRBV6-3 and TRBJ2-3; 12 bases agree with TRBD1. CDR1 is MNHEY and CDR2 is SVGEGT in the germline V gene. The CDR3 loop spans 15 amino acids. The ends lost 4 bases at V and 3 bases at J; junction bases unmatched: 2. The CDR3 nucleotides read TGTGCCAGCAGTTCGGGACAGGGGGCAACAGATACGCAGTATTTT. The encoded protein is CASSSGQGATDTQYF.

In DNA, the CDR3 is TGTGCCAGCAGCTTCTCGGGACTAGCGGGATTATTCAACGAGCAGTACTTC. Protein: CASSFSGLAGLFNEQYF. The rearrangement joins TRBV7-8 to TRBJ2-5; TRBD2 aligns across 13 bases. The end of the DNA is better explained by TRBJ2-7, so the J call may be wrong. The germline V gene encodes CDR1 SGHVS and CDR2 FQNEAQ. The CDR3 spans 17 residues.

The V gene is TRBV20-1, the J gene TRBJ2-3; 7 nucleotides align to TRBD1. From germline, CDR1 is DFQATT and CDR2 SNEGSKA (reference sequence). J was trimmed by 3 bases and V by 3 bases; bases with no gene match: 6. CDR3 length: 14 amino acids. As DNA, the CDR3 is TGCAGTGCTAGTAAACAGGGGATAACAGATACGCAGTATTTT. Translating it yields CSASKQGITDTQYF.

The chain has TRBV4-2 and TRBJ2-2; 10 positions agree with TRBD1. The CDR3 totals 18 residues. The junction had 12 bases not matched to a gene; V was cut back by 2 bases and J by 6 bases. Germline assignment: CDR1 LGHNA and CDR2 YNFKEQ. In DNA form, the CDR3 reads TGTGCCAGCAGCCAAATCTCTGGACAGGGGGGGAAGGCCGGGGAGCTGTTTTTT. This codes for CASSQISGQGGKAGELFF.

Note on this clonotype: A read error may produce the germline difference seen at one junction end. The chain couples TRBV7-9 to TRBJ2-7; 8 bases agree with TRBD1. The CDR3 runs 14 residues. Germline V CDR1 and CDR2: SEHNR, FQNEAQ (reference sequence). CDR3 sequence: CVSSSGQETYEQYF. CDR3 bases: TGTGTCAGCAGCTCGGGACAGGAGACCTACGAGCAGTACTTC. The whole variable domain, filled in from reference TRBV7-9 and TRBJ2-7, reads DTGVSQNPRHKITKRGQNVTFRCDPISEHNRLYWYRQTLGQGPEFLTYFQNEAQLEKSRLLSDRFSAERPKGSFSTLEIQRTEQGDSAMYLCVSSSGQETYEQYFGPGTRLTVT.

The V gene is TRBV3-1, the J gene TRBJ2-1, with D uncertain. Trimming removed 6 bases from V and 3 bases from J, with 15 bases in between. CDR3 length: 15 residues. From germline, CDR1 is LGHDT and CDR2 YNNKEL (reference sequence). The CDR3 DNA reads TGTGCCAGCAGTCGTTACTTGGGCCTCTACAATGAGCAGTTCTTC. This translates into CASSRYLGLYNEQFF.

This clonotype was detected only a few times. The chain's CDR3 is CASSLLSGGRAHEQFF. CDR3 in DNA: TGTGCCAGCAGCTTGCTGTCCGGCGGGAGGGCCCATGAGCAGTTCTTC. This sequence joins TRBV5-6 and TRBJ2-1, with 9 nucleotides matching TRBD2. Germline-derived CDR1 and CDR2 are SGHDT and YYEEEE. V lost 1 base and J lost 8; bases outside the gene matches: 10. The CDR3 runs to 16 residues.

This clonotype was observed a handful of times. The genes are TRBV20-1 and TRBJ2-7; D might be TRBD2 (5 bases). Trimming removed 1 base from V and 2 bases from J, with 12 bases in between. The CDR3 sequence is 14 residues long. The germline gives CDR1 DFQATT, CDR2 SNEGSKA (reference sequence). DNA of the CDR3: TGCAGTGCTAGAGGCGGTACGGGGACCTACGAGCAGTACTTC. Residues: CSARGGTGTYEQYF.

The V call is TRBV5-1, the J call TRBJ2-5, with D tentatively TRBD2 (6 bases). The germline V gene encodes CDR1 SGHRS and CDR2 YFSETQ. This CDR3 is 18 amino acids long. Trimming took off 1 base at V and 4 bases at J, with 23 bases between the two ends. In DNA, the CDR3 is TGCGCCAGCAGCTTGCTTAAACTAGTGGGAGGCGAAGGAGAGACCCAGTACTTC. This translates into CASSLLKLVGGEGETQYF.

This clonotype has more than one count but fewer than ten. One end of the junction does not line up with germline, which may come from a read error. CDR3 DNA: TGTGCTAGCAGCAGTCGGGGGCGAGAGACCCAGTACTTC. Its translation is CASSSRGRETQYF. The V and J genes are TRBV7-7 and TRBJ2-5; D might be TRBD1 or TRBD2, each matching 6 bases. The CDR3 length is 13 residues. CDR1 and CDR2 from the germline V gene are SSHAT and FNYEAQ (reference sequence). Combining the CDR3 with reference TRBV7-7 and TRBJ2-5 gives the whole variable domain GAGVSQSPRYKVTKRGQDVTLRCDPISSHATLYWYQQALGQGPEFLTYFNYEAQPDKSGLPSDRFSAERPEGSISTLTIQRTEQRDSAMYRCASSSRGRETQYFGPGTRLLVL.

This clonotype was seen a handful of times. In DNA, the CDR3 is TGTGCCAGCAGTGAATACCCCACCATCGGCAGTTGGAGGGAGACCCAGTACTTC. Residues: CASSEYPTIGSWRETQYF. The chain couples TRBV6-1 to TRBJ2-5; a weak D match, TRBD2 (5 bases). In germline, CDR1 is MNHNS, CDR2 SASEGT. Trimming removed 2 bases at V and 5 bases at J, with 24 bases between. The CDR3 covers 18 residues.